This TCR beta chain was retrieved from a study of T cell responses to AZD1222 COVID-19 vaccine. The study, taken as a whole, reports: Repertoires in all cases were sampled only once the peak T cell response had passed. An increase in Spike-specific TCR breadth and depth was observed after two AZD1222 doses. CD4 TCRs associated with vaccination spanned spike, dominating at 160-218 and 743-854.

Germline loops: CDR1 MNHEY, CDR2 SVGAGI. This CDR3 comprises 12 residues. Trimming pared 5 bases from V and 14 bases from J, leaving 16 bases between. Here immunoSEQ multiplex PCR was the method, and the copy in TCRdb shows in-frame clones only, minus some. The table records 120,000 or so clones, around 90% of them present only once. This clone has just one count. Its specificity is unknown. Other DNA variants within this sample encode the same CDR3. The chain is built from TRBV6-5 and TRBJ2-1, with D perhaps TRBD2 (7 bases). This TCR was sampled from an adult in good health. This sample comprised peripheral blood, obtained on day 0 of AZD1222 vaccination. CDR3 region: CASSRGGLLKFF. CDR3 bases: TGTGCCAGCAGTCGAGGGGGACTATTAAAGTTCTTC.